The rows below give T cell receptor beta chains drawn from one sample of a study of T-cell reconstitution after alpha-beta-depleted transplantation in children. Via MiXCR, TCRdb re-called the PCR reads, giving one row per CDR3 protein. The table lists some 530,000 distinct CDR3 sequences, approximately 12% of them singletons. The sample was PBMCs from the stem cell graft donor, taken from the stem cell graft. The receptors come from a human donor who donated a stem cell graft to a child with combined immunodeficiency. The CDR3 runs from the conserved cysteine through the conserved F or W. D genes are given only for firm matches. Size tells how often a clone was seen (once, few, many) or the class of an expanded clone, and some rows leave it out.

v_gene: TRBV11-2
abundance: NA
d_gene: NA
j_gene: TRBJ2-2
CDR3aa: CASSFLNPAGTGTGELFF
CDR3nt: TGTGCCAGCAGCTTTTTAAATCCCGCTGGCACCGGCACCGGGGAGCTGTTTTTT

v_gene: TRBV29-1
abundance: NA
d_gene: TRBD2
j_gene: TRBJ2-3
CDR3aa: CSVEDGGTSGSTDTQYF
CDR3nt: TGCAGCGTTGAAGACGGGGGGACTAGCGGTAGCACAGATACGCAGTATTTT

v_gene: TRBV24-1
abundance: many
d_gene: NA
j_gene: TRBJ1-1
CDR3aa: CATREEGVSEAFF
CDR3nt: TGTGCCACCAGAGAGGAGGGGGTCTCTGAAGCTTTCTTT

v_gene: TRBV29-1
abundance: few
d_gene: NA
j_gene: TRBJ2-3
CDR3aa: CSVEEPGDTQYF
CDR3nt: TGCAGCGTTGAAGAACCAGGAGATACGCAGTATTTT

v_gene: TRBV5-1
abundance: NA
d_gene: TRBD2
j_gene: TRBJ2-2
CDR3aa: CASSPRRLAGANTGELFF
CDR3nt: TGCGCCAGCAGTCCGCGGAGACTAGCGGGAGCGAACACCGGGGAGCTGTTTTTT

v_gene: TRBV7-8
abundance: NA
d_gene: TRBD1
j_gene: TRBJ1-1
CDR3aa: CASSPAGQGAAEAFF
CDR3nt: TGTGCCAGCAGTCCGGCGGGACAGGGGGCCGCTGAAGCTTTCTTT

v_gene: TRBV20-1
abundance: NA
d_gene: NA
j_gene: TRBJ2-3
CDR3aa: CSARDGRPFVTDTQYF
CDR3nt: TGCAGTGCTAGAGATGGCCGTCCCTTTGTGACAGATACGCAGTATTTT

v_gene: TRBV5-4
abundance: NA
d_gene: TRBD2
j_gene: TRBJ2-4
CDR3aa: CASSPLAGENIQYF
CDR3nt: TGTGCCAGCAGCCCCCTAGCGGGAGAAAACATTCAGTACTTC

v_gene: TRBV25-1
abundance: many
d_gene: NA
j_gene: TRBJ1-6
CDR3aa: CASRDRESNYNSPLHF
CDR3nt: TGTGCCAGCAGGGATCGGGAAAGCAACTATAATTCACCCCTCCACTTT

v_gene: TRBV7-8
abundance: NA
d_gene: TRBD1
j_gene: TRBJ2-2
CDR3aa: CASSLGQGAWALFF
CDR3nt: TGTGCCAGCAGCTTAGGACAGGGGGCATGGGCGCTGTTTTTT

v_gene: TRBV5-1
abundance: few
d_gene: NA
j_gene: TRBJ1-1
CDR3aa: CASSPGSGSPEAFF
CDR3nt: TGCGCCAGCAGCCCGGGGTCAGGGAGTCCTGAAGCTTTCTTT

v_gene: TRBV11-3
abundance: NA
d_gene: NA
j_gene: TRBJ1-3
CDR3aa: CASSKSPGNTIYF
CDR3nt: TGTGCCAGCAGCAAGTCCCCTGGAAACACCATATATTTT

v_gene: TRBV6-5
abundance: NA
d_gene: TRBD1
j_gene: TRBJ2-1
CDR3aa: CASSTPGQGNNEQFF
CDR3nt: TGTGCCAGCAGTACTCCGGGACAGGGGAACAATGAGCAGTTCTTC

v_gene: TRBV6-2/TRBV6-3
abundance: NA
d_gene: TRBD2
j_gene: TRBJ2-2
CDR3aa: CASSYGSSGSDDTGELFF
CDR3nt: TGTGCCAGCAGTTACGGGTCTAGCGGGAGCGATGACACCGGGGAGCTGTTTTTT

v_gene: TRBV7-2
abundance: many
d_gene: NA
j_gene: TRBJ2-3
CDR3aa: CASSFSRLTTDTQYF
CDR3nt: TGTGCCAGCAGCTTTTCGAGACTTACCACAGATACGCAGTATTTT

v_gene: TRBV7-3
abundance: NA
d_gene: NA
j_gene: TRBJ2-6
CDR3aa: CASSLMGFSYSGANVLTF
CDR3nt: TGTGCCAGCAGCTTAATGGGGTTCTCGTACTCTGGGGCCAACGTCCTGACTTTC

v_gene: TRBV4-3
abundance: many
d_gene: NA
j_gene: TRBJ1-1
CDR3aa: CASSQDVGSFNTEAFF
CDR3nt: TGCGCCAGCAGCCAAGATGTTGGCAGCTTCAACACTGAAGCTTTCTTT

v_gene: TRBV6-1
abundance: few
d_gene: TRBD2
j_gene: TRBJ2-1
CDR3aa: CASKALGGSPNYNEQFF
CDR3nt: TGTGCCAGCAAAGCTCTGGGGGGGAGCCCCAACTACAATGAGCAGTTCTTC

v_gene: TRBV7-8
abundance: NA
d_gene: NA
j_gene: TRBJ2-5
CDR3aa: CASSPVGGVEETQYF
CDR3nt: TGTGCCAGCAGCCCTGTAGGTGGGGTTGAAGAGACCCAGTACTTC

v_gene: TRBV10-2
abundance: many
d_gene: NA
j_gene: TRBJ2-3
CDR3aa: CASSELMSGYTQYF
CDR3nt: TGCGCCAGCAGTGAGTTAATGAGCGGGTATACGCAGTATTTT

v_gene: TRBV20-1
abundance: NA
d_gene: TRBD1
j_gene: TRBJ2-6
CDR3aa: CSARGQGRTSGANVLTF
CDR3nt: TGCAGTGCTAGAGGACAGGGGCGGACCTCTGGGGCCAACGTCCTGACTTTC

v_gene: TRBV14
abundance: many
d_gene: NA
j_gene: TRBJ1-2
CDR3aa: CASSFQGKTSYGYTF
CDR3nt: TGTGCCAGCAGTTTCCAGGGGAAAACTTCCTATGGCTACACCTTC

v_gene: TRBV7-2
abundance: NA
d_gene: NA
j_gene: TRBJ2-1
CDR3aa: CASSHTGLPLYNEQFF
CDR3nt: TGTGCCAGCAGCCATACCGGACTGCCGTTATACAATGAGCAGTTCTTC

v_gene: TRBV27
abundance: NA
d_gene: NA
j_gene: TRBJ2-2
CDR3aa: CASRELAAFGELFF
CDR3nt: TGTGCCAGCAGAGAACTAGCAGCCTTCGGGGAGCTGTTTTTT

v_gene: TRBV5-1
abundance: many
d_gene: TRBD2
j_gene: TRBJ2-1
CDR3aa: CASSLFRLGLAKYNEQFF
CDR3nt: TGCGCCAGCAGCTTGTTTCGGCTAGGACTAGCGAAATACAATGAGCAGTTCTTC

v_gene: TRBV7-3
abundance: many
d_gene: NA
j_gene: TRBJ2-3
CDR3aa: CASSSTGTDTQYF
CDR3nt: TGTGCCAGCAGCTCGACAGGCACAGATACGCAGTATTTT

v_gene: TRBV7-8
abundance: few
d_gene: NA
j_gene: TRBJ1-6
CDR3aa: CASSHWVGDTNSPLHF
CDR3nt: TGTGCCAGCAGCCACTGGGTAGGGGACACTAATTCACCCCTCCACTTT

v_gene: TRBV12-3/TRBV12-4
abundance: many
d_gene: NA
j_gene: TRBJ2-5
CDR3aa: CASRLTRETQYF
CDR3nt: TGTGCCAGCAGGCTCACCCGTGAGACCCAGTACTTC

v_gene: TRBV10-3
abundance: NA
d_gene: TRBD2
j_gene: TRBJ2-7
CDR3aa: CAISESSGTSGSRYEQYF
CDR3nt: TGTGCCATCAGTGAGTCATCTGGGACTAGCGGGAGTAGGTACGAGCAGTACTTC

v_gene: TRBV4-3
abundance: many
d_gene: NA
j_gene: TRBJ2-5
CDR3aa: CASSQETQYF
CDR3nt: TGCGCCAGCAGCCAAGAGACCCAGTACTTC

v_gene: TRBV12-3/TRBV12-4
abundance: few
d_gene: TRBD2
j_gene: TRBJ2-1
CDR3aa: CASRGQLAANNEQFF
CDR3nt: TGTGCCAGCAGGGGTCAACTAGCGGCCAACAATGAGCAGTTCTTC

v_gene: TRBV7-9
abundance: NA
d_gene: TRBD2
j_gene: TRBJ2-7
CDR3aa: CASSRSGLAGGREQYF
CDR3nt: TGTGCCAGCAGCCGTAGCGGACTAGCGGGAGGGAGGGAGCAGTACTTC

v_gene: TRBV27
abundance: NA
d_gene: TRBD2
j_gene: TRBJ2-4
CDR3aa: CASSFSGTSGPQYF
CDR3nt: TGTGCCAGCAGTTTCTCTGGGACTAGCGGCCCCCAGTACTTC

v_gene: TRBV9
abundance: NA
d_gene: NA
j_gene: TRBJ2-1
CDR3aa: CASSVDGPAGNEQFF
CDR3nt: TGTGCCAGCAGCGTAGACGGTCCAGCAGGGAATGAGCAGTTCTTC

v_gene: TRBV12-3/TRBV12-4
abundance: NA
d_gene: NA
j_gene: TRBJ2-3
CDR3aa: CASSFGSLKTDTQYF
CDR3nt: TGTGCCAGCAGTTTCGGCAGTTTAAAGACAGATACGCAGTATTTT

v_gene: TRBV28
abundance: NA
d_gene: NA
j_gene: TRBJ2-7
CDR3aa: CASRHQGLGGEQYF
CDR3nt: TGTGCCAGCAGGCATCAGGGCCTTGGGGGCGAGCAGTACTTC

v_gene: TRBV4-3
abundance: many
d_gene: NA
j_gene: TRBJ2-5
CDR3aa: CASSQVVGSVTQYF
CDR3nt: TGCGCCAGCAGCCAAGTCGTGGGCTCGGTGACCCAGTACTTC

v_gene: TRBV12-3/TRBV12-4
abundance: NA
d_gene: NA
j_gene: TRBJ1-2
CDR3aa: CASSSRVGGYTF
CDR3nt: TGTGCCAGCAGTTCGAGGGTTGGTGGCTACACCTTC

v_gene: TRBV7-9
abundance: NA
d_gene: NA
j_gene: TRBJ2-1
CDR3aa: CASSLFGFGLYNEQFF
CDR3nt: TGTGCCAGCAGCTTGTTTGGGTTCGGCCTTTACAATGAGCAGTTCTTC

v_gene: TRBV4-3
abundance: many
d_gene: NA
j_gene: TRBJ1-4
CDR3aa: CASSHYPVGTGPEKLFF
CDR3nt: TGCGCCAGCAGCCATTACCCGGTGGGGACTGGACCTGAAAAACTGTTTTTT

v_gene: TRBV4-3
abundance: NA
d_gene: NA
j_gene: TRBJ2-1
CDR3aa: CASSQVATSSYNEQFF
CDR3nt: TGCGCCAGCAGCCAAGTTGCGACTAGCTCCTACAATGAGCAGTTCTTC

v_gene: TRBV7-8
abundance: NA
d_gene: NA
j_gene: TRBJ2-4
CDR3aa: CASSRRTGPPWDIQYF
CDR3nt: TGTGCCAGCAGCCGGCGAACAGGGCCACCTTGGGACATTCAGTACTTC

v_gene: TRBV20-1
abundance: NA
d_gene: TRBD1
j_gene: TRBJ2-7
CDR3aa: CSARDGQGAYEQYF
CDR3nt: TGCAGTGCTAGAGATGGACAGGGGGCTTACGAGCAGTACTTC

v_gene: TRBV2
abundance: many
d_gene: NA
j_gene: TRBJ2-6
CDR3aa: CASSGVPGANVLTF
CDR3nt: TGTGCCAGCAGTGGGGTCCCCGGGGCCAACGTCCTGACTTTC

v_gene: TRBV20-1
abundance: few
d_gene: TRBD1
j_gene: TRBJ2-7
CDR3aa: CSARLGGQEITYEQYF
CDR3nt: TGCAGTGCTAGACTCGGGGGACAGGAGATAACTTACGAGCAGTACTTC

v_gene: TRBV6-1
abundance: few
d_gene: TRBD2
j_gene: TRBJ2-3
CDR3aa: CASKTSGAGDTQYF
CDR3nt: TGTGCCAGCAAGACCAGCGGGGCCGGAGATACGCAGTATTTT

v_gene: TRBV9
abundance: few
d_gene: NA
j_gene: TRBJ1-1
CDR3aa: CASSFRDTGLGVF
CDR3nt: TGTGCCAGCAGCTTCCGGGACACCGGACTGGGGGTCTTT

v_gene: TRBV6-2/TRBV6-3
abundance: many
d_gene: TRBD1
j_gene: TRBJ2-3
CDR3aa: CASRHSGTGLADTQYF
CDR3nt: TGTGCCAGCAGACACTCCGGGACAGGGCTTGCAGATACGCAGTATTTT

v_gene: TRBV12-3/TRBV12-4
abundance: many
d_gene: TRBD2
j_gene: TRBJ2-1
CDR3aa: CASRRAGGIHEQFF
CDR3nt: TGTGCCAGCCGTAGAGCGGGGGGGATTCATGAGCAGTTCTTC

v_gene: TRBV6-1
abundance: few
d_gene: TRBD1
j_gene: TRBJ2-5
CDR3aa: CASSRRGQGASETQYF
CDR3nt: TGTGCCAGCAGTCGCCGAGGACAGGGGGCCTCGGAGACCCAGTACTTC

v_gene: TRBV5-1
abundance: many
d_gene: TRBD1
j_gene: TRBJ2-3
CDR3aa: CASSPGQSTDTQYF
CDR3nt: TGTGCCAGCAGCCCGGGACAGAGCACAGATACGCAGTATTTT

v_gene: TRBV15
abundance: NA
d_gene: NA
j_gene: TRBJ1-1
CDR3aa: CATSRLEANTEAFF
CDR3nt: TGTGCCACCAGCAGACTCGAAGCAAACACTGAAGCTTTCTTT

v_gene: TRBV25-1
abundance: NA
d_gene: NA
j_gene: TRBJ2-6
CDR3aa: CASSEGANVLTF
CDR3nt: TGTGCCAGCAGTGAAGGGGCCAACGTCCTGACTTTC

v_gene: TRBV5-8
abundance: few
d_gene: TRBD2
j_gene: TRBJ2-1
CDR3aa: CASSKRGLAGGLSYNEQFF
CDR3nt: TGTGCCAGCAGTAAGAGGGGCCTAGCGGGGGGCCTCTCCTACAATGAGCAGTTCTTC

v_gene: TRBV24-1
abundance: NA
d_gene: NA
j_gene: TRBJ2-1
CDR3aa: CATSDLQLGDNEQFF
CDR3nt: TGTGCCACCAGTGATTTACAGCTTGGGGACAATGAGCAGTTCTTC

v_gene: TRBV5-1
abundance: many
d_gene: TRBD1
j_gene: TRBJ2-5
CDR3aa: CASSQRQGSRETQYF
CDR3nt: TGCGCCAGCAGCCAGCGACAGGGTAGCCGGGAGACCCAGTACTTC

v_gene: TRBV2
abundance: few
d_gene: TRBD1
j_gene: TRBJ2-2
CDR3aa: CASSRLRTGWTGELFF
CDR3nt: TGTGCCAGCAGCCGCCTTAGGACAGGGTGGACCGGGGAGCTGTTTTTT